Each of the 7 T cell receptor beta chains below was sequenced from the same sample in a study of T cells after yellow fever vaccination. Using its own MiXCR run on the 5' RACE reads, TCRdb lists one record per CDR3 protein. Found here are some 560,000 distinct CDR3 sequences, around 16% of them singletons; the top ten hold roughly 17%. Sequencing used PBMCs, obtained 5 to 6 days after the first yellow fever vaccination. The receptors stem from a man younger than 35 who received the YFV17D yellow fever vaccine.

The chain joins TRBV2 to TRBJ1-5; 9 bases match TRBD1. Germline-derived CDR1 and CDR2 are SNHLY and FYNNEI. The length of the CDR3 is 15 residues. V shed 4 bases, J shed 4 bases, and the junction held 5 bases outside the gene matches. The CDR3 nucleotides read TGTGCCAGCAGTGTCGACAGGGGGTGGAATCAGCCCCAGCATTTT. Protein: CASSVDRGWNQPQHF. The full variable domain, its missing parts supplied by reference TRBV2 and TRBJ1-5, is EPEVTQTPSHQVTQMGQEVILRCVPISNHLYFYWYRQILGQKVEFLVSFYNNEISEKSEIFDDQFSVERPDGSNFTLKIRSTKLEDSAMYFCASSVDRGWNQPQHFGDGTRLSIL.

This clonotype has just a few counts. The CDR3 sequence: CASRFPNTEAFF. As DNA, the CDR3 is TGTGCCAGCAGATTTCCGAACACTGAAGCTTTCTTT. The chain recombines TRBV6-5 with TRBJ1-1; D is uncertain. CDR3 length equals 12 residues. Germline CDR1 reads MNHEY; CDR2 reads SVGAGI. V was shortened by 6 bases and J by 1 base, with 6 bases between the two germline ends.

The chain links TRBV21-1 to TRBJ2-2; the table's D call, TRBD1, was not checked against the DNA. TRBV21-1 is reported as a pseudogene. This CDR3 contains 17 residues. As DNA, the CDR3 is TGTGCCACTCCGGTCGGGTGGGGCAGGGGACGGACCGGGGAGCTGTTTTTT. It yields the protein CATPVGWGRGRTGELFF.

A few counts support this clonotype. V gene TRBV3-1 combines with J gene TRBJ2-2; TRBD1 aligns across 9 bases. The junction had 13 bases not matched to a gene; V was cut back by 7 bases and J by 7 bases. The V gene's germline CDR1 is LGHDT and CDR2 YNNKEL (reference sequence). The CDR3 contains 16 residues. The chain's CDR3 is CASISSGTGKVGELFF. CDR3 sequence (DNA): TGTGCCAGCATATCGTCCGGGACAGGGAAGGTCGGGGAGCTGTTTTTT. Complete variable domain (other parts from reference TRBV3-1 and TRBJ2-2): DTAVSQTPKYLVTQMGNDKSIKCEQNLGHDTMYWYKQDSKKFLKIMFSYNNKELIINETVPNRFSPKSPDKAHLNLHINSLELGDSAVYFCASISSGTGKVGELFFGEGSRLTVL.

The chain recombines TRBV20-1 with TRBJ1-1, with D possibly TRBD1 on 6 matching bases. This CDR3 is 15 amino acids long. CDR1 and CDR2 (germline): DFQATT, SNEGSKA (reference sequence). Trimming removed 1 base from V and 4 bases from J, with 16 bases in between. In DNA, the CDR3 is TGCAGTGCTAGAGCACCGGGGGCGCGGGGCACTGAAGCTTTCTTT. Translating gives CSARAPGARGTEAFF.

This clonotype appeared many times. Here the CDR3 reads CASSLVTGLAVYNEQFF. DNA for the CDR3: TGCGCCAGCAGCTTGGTGACGGGACTAGCGGTCTACAATGAGCAGTTCTTC. The chain couples TRBV5-1 to TRBJ2-1; TRBD2 matches at 11 bases. Germline lookup yields CDR1 SGHRS and CDR2 YFSETQ. V was clipped by 0 bases and J by 3 bases; unmatched bases: 5. CDR3 length: 17 amino acids.

The chain joins TRBV10-3 to TRBJ1-2; D unclear. The germline V gene has CDR1 ENHRY and CDR2 SYGVKD. Trimming cost V 2 bases and J 1 base, with 8 bases left between them. CDR3 length: 14 residues. The CDR3 DNA sequence: TGTGCCATCAGTGAGCCAGGTCTTAACTATGGCTACACCTTC. It is translated as CAISEPGLNYGYTF.